This T cell receptor beta chain is drawn from a study of T-cell reconstitution after alpha-beta-depleted transplantation in children. Overall study results and limits: It was newly produced T cells that mostly accounted for T-cell counts and diversity one year after transplant. Several hundred expanded graft clones reportedly supplied alpha-beta T cells about two months after transplant. Elevated TCRbeta diversity at day 60 was traced, in some patients, to surviving recipient T cells and thymic progenitors.

About this clonotype itself: The target antigen is unknown.

Using unique molecular identifiers, the investigators prepared the TCRbeta library. One entry per CDR3 protein, called by TCRdb with MiXCR from the PCR reads. The sample records about 900,000 distinct CDR3 sequences, 25% to 30% being singletons. CDR1 and CDR2 (germline): DFQATT, SNEGSKA (reference sequence). The CDR3 contains 15 residues. The trim removed 0 bases at V and 2 bases at J, leaving 4 bases unmatched. The specimen comprised PBMCs, mostly from graft donor cells, sampled 360 days after TCRalphabeta/CD19-depleted stem cell transplant. V gene TRBV20-1 combines with J gene TRBJ2-3; 8 nucleotides agree with TRBD1. The receptor's source is a boy younger than two who had a stem cell transplant for SCID, so the T cells may come from the graft donor. CDR3 loop: CSARDQGANTDTQYF. CDR3 nucleotide sequence: TGCAGTGCTAGAGATCAGGGGGCTAACACAGATACGCAGTATTTT.